This entry lists 18 T cell receptor beta chains sequenced from one sample in a study of blood T cell repertoires in COVID-19. Profiling relied on immunoSEQ multiplex PCR, and the TCRdb table lists in-frame clones only, not all of them. The repertoire has around 140,000 clones, around 80% of them found once; the top ten carry around 3.8%. The sequenced sample was peripheral blood. These receptors all come from a man aged 70 or older who had recovered from COVID-19.

This chain joins TRBV4-1 and TRBJ2-7, with 7 positions matching TRBD1. Germline CDR1 is MGHRA and CDR2 is YSYEKL. CDR3 size: 17 residues. V shed 1 base and J 3 bases; nucleotides not matched to a gene: 12. The CDR3 nucleotides read TGCGCCAGCAGCCAAGCCCGGGACAGTATTTCCCGCTACGAGCAGTACTTC. Protein: CASSQARDSISRYEQYF.

This clone was picked up one time. V is TRBV6-1 and J is TRBJ2-7; TRBD2 is a possible D gene (6 bases). V was shortened by 3 bases and J by 0 bases, with 12 bases between the two germline ends. CDR1 is MNHNS, CDR2 SASEGT, per germline. The CDR3 extends over 15 amino acids. The CDR3 loop is CASSEGLTPSYEQYF. As DNA, the CDR3 is TGTGCCAGCAGTGAGGGACTTACCCCCTCCTACGAGCAGTACTTC.

The chain has TRBV7-6 and TRBJ2-1; 8 bases align to TRBD2. V lost 6 bases, J lost 6 bases, and 4 bases stayed unmatched. The V gene's germline CDR1 is SGHVS and CDR2 FNYEAQ. CDR3 size: 13 residues. This CDR3 reads CASSQSGSNEQFF. The CDR3 DNA reads TGTGCCAGCAGTCAGAGCGGGAGCAATGAGCAGTTCTTC.

The chain has TRBV11-3 and TRBJ1-3; no clear D. The CDR3 is made up of 12 amino acids. Germline CDR1 is SGHNT and CDR2 is YENEEA. V was trimmed by 4 bases and J by 8 bases, leaving 9 bases between them. CDR3 nucleotide sequence: TGTGCCAGCAGCTCGGGTGGTGACACCATATATTTT. It codes for CASSSGGDTIYF.

This clone was counted between two and nine times. The chain has TRBV7-2 and TRBJ2-2; 8 positions agree with TRBD1. The germline V gene encodes CDR1 SGHTA and CDR2 FQGNSA. The CDR3 sequence is 17 residues long. Losses at the gene ends were 5 bases for V and 5 bases for J; bases not matched to a gene: 13. The CDR3 region has the DNA TGTGCCAGCAGCACAACAATTCGACAGGGGTCAACCGGGGAGCTGTTTTTT. Its translation is CASSTTIRQGSTGELFF.

The rearrangement joins TRBV11-3 to TRBJ2-1; 11 bases map to TRBD2. The CDR3 is made up of 15 amino acids. After removal of 3 bases from V and 8 bases from J, the junction contained 6 bases not matched to a gene. Germline V gene lookup returns CDR1 SGHNT and CDR2 YENEEA. As DNA, the CDR3 is TGTGCCAGCAGCTTTGGGATTAGCGGGAGGGATGAGCAGTTCTTC. This translates into CASSFGISGRDEQFF.

A single count supports this clone. The V call is TRBV5-5, the J call TRBJ1-2, with TRBD1 matching over 9 bases. Germline lookup yields CDR1 SGHKS and CDR2 YYEKEE (reference sequence). The length of the CDR3 is 15 residues. Unmatched junction bases numbered 8, after V lost 5 bases and J lost 3 bases. This CDR3 is CASSRTGEEDYGYTF. CDR3 in DNA: TGTGCCAGCAGTCGGACAGGGGAAGAGGACTATGGCTACACCTTC.

V and J are TRBV4-3 and TRBJ2-3, with a weak D call TRBD2 (5 bases). The CDR3 has 13 amino acids. Germline CDR1 and CDR2: LGHNA and YSLEER. Trimming took 3 bases from V and 3 from J, leaving 7 bases between them. The CDR3 region is CASSQGATDTQYF. The CDR3 bases are TGCGCCAGCAGCCAGGGAGCGACAGATACGCAGTATTTT.

The chain links TRBV19 to TRBJ1-2; the D is unclear. The CDR3 is 14 residues long. V shed 7 bases and J shed 5 bases, with 17 bases lying between them. The germline CDR1 and CDR2 sequences are LNHDA and SQIVND (reference sequence). The CDR3 DNA follows: TGTGCCAGTACTCTGGACGGGAGGAGGTATGGCTACACCTTC. This encodes CASTLDGRRYGYTF.

DNA for the CDR3: TGTGCCAGTAGTACGGCAGTAACCGGGTCTTTCAATCAGCCCCAGCATTTT. Translating it yields CASSTAVTGSFNQPQHF. V is TRBV19 and J is TRBJ1-5; D gene ambiguous. This CDR3 region has 17 residues. From germline, CDR1 is LNHDA and CDR2 SQIVND (reference sequence). V was cut by 4 bases and J by 3 bases, with 19 bases left in between.

The gene calls are TRBV18 and TRBJ2-5, with 9 bases matching TRBD2. The germline V gene has CDR1 KGHSH and CDR2 LQKENI. V was pared by 1 base and J by 3 bases, with 6 bases of the junction left unmatched. The CDR3 loop spans 16 amino acids. CDR3 in amino acids: CASSPLAGARKETQYF. CDR3 sequence (DNA): TGTGCCAGCTCACCACTAGCGGGAGCTAGGAAAGAGACCCAGTACTTC.

Concerning this clone: This CDR3 is also generated by other DNA sequences in the sample. This sequence joins TRBV18 and TRBJ2-7, with 14 bases aligning to TRBD2. With V trimmed by 3 bases and J by 3 bases, 1 base remained unmatched. Germline V gene sequence: CDR1 KGHSH, CDR2 LQKENI. The CDR3 runs 15 residues. The CDR3 DNA sequence: TGTGCCAGCTCACCGGGGACTAGCGGGAGCTACGAGCAGTACTTC. Translated: CASSPGTSGSYEQYF.

The chain employs TRBV6-5 and TRBJ2-7; 12 bases line up with TRBD2. The CDR3 length is 15 residues. Germline CDR1 is MNHEY and CDR2 is SVGAGI. The V and J ends lost 5 bases and 2 bases, in that order; junction bases with no gene match: 4. CDR3 DNA: TGTGCCAGCAGTCCCTCTAGCGGGAGGGCCTACGAGCAGTACTTC. It encodes CASSPSSGRAYEQYF.

The chain recombines TRBV10-2 with TRBJ2-7; D not resolved. The CDR3 is 16 residues long. V was pared by 0 bases and J by 1 base, with 13 bases between. The germline gives CDR1 WSHSY, CDR2 SAAADI. DNA for the CDR3: TGCGCCAGCAGTGAGTCTGTTGGAGTCGAATCCTACGAGCAGTACTTC. This codes for CASSESVGVESYEQYF.

This clone was recorded only once. The chain carries TRBV6-6 and TRBJ2-7, with 9 bases aligning to TRBD1. The ends lost 2 bases at V and 2 bases at J; junction bases unmatched: 7. In germline, CDR1 is MNHNY, CDR2 SVGAGI (reference sequence). CDR3 length: 16 amino acids. CDR3 residues: CASSYNRGTGTYEQYF. DNA of the CDR3: TGTGCCAGCAGTTACAACCGGGGGACAGGGACCTACGAGCAGTACTTC.

This chain joins TRBV27 and TRBJ2-7, with 7 bases matching TRBD1. Germline CDR1 is MNHEY and CDR2 is SMNVEV (reference sequence). V gave up 3 bases and J gave up 2 bases; unmatched junction bases: 1. The CDR3 covers 13 residues. The CDR3 coding sequence is TGTGCCAGCAGTTTTGGACAGGCCTACGAGCAGTACTTC. It specifies CASSFGQAYEQYF.

Only a few counts were recorded for this clone. CDR3 sequence reads: CSVARGQGNYEQYF. CDR3 in DNA: TGCAGCGTTGCTCGGGGACAGGGCAACTACGAGCAGTACTTC. The J gene is TRBJ2-7, the V gene TRBV29-1; the match to TRBD1 covers 9 bases. This CDR3 is 14 amino acids long. The ends lost 4 bases at V and 3 bases at J; junction bases unmatched: 7. Germline loops: CDR1 SQVTM, CDR2 ANQGSEA.

The J gene is TRBJ2-7, the V gene TRBV7-9, with 12 nucleotides matching TRBD2. CDR1 is SEHNR and CDR2 is FQNEAQ in the germline V gene (reference sequence). V trimming: 6 bases; J trimming: 6 bases; junction bases outside the gene matches: 3. The CDR3 has 13 residues. The CDR3 sequence is CASSLAGGSEQYF. For the CDR3, the DNA is TGTGCCAGCAGTCTAGCGGGAGGGAGCGAGCAGTACTTC.